One sample yielded the 9 T cell receptor beta chains listed below, sequenced in a study of T cells expressing NK-cell markers. TCRdb reprocessed the 5' RACE reads and keeps a single row for each CDR3 protein, giving no DNA. The sample includes 150,000 to 160,000 distinct CDR3 sequences. The source material was blood T cells: a sorted CD56 or NKG2C T cell subset, CD4+ or CD8+ T cells, or bulk PBMC T cells (not recorded which). These receptor sequences come from a woman aged 50 to 60 in good health.

The V gene is TRBV2, the J gene TRBJ2-2; TCRdb names TRBD1, which stays unverified in the absence of DNA. CDR3 size: 16 residues. Germline values: CDR1 SNHLY, CDR2 FYNNEI. CDR3 protein: CATKLSQGRDAGELFF.

This chain joins TRBV20-1 and TRBJ2-2; TCRdb's D gene call, TRBD2, goes unchecked for lack of DNA. From germline, CDR1 is DFQATT and CDR2 SNEGSKA (reference sequence). The CDR3 has 15 amino acids. CDR3 residues: CSAGNREGHTGELFF.

The rearrangement joins TRBV7-2 to TRBJ2-7; TCRdb reports TRBD2, a call that lacks DNA to check it against. The germline V gene encodes CDR1 SGHTA and CDR2 FQGNSA. The CDR3 consists of 14 residues. This chain's CDR3 is CASSFGTSEYEQYF.

This chain connects TRBV27 to TRBJ2-7; TCRdb selects TRBD1, and the lack of DNA leaves this call unchecked. The germline V gene has CDR1 MNHEY and CDR2 SMNVEV (reference sequence). The length of the CDR3 is 16 residues. The CDR3: CASSLRVSVSPYEQYF.

This sequence joins TRBV4-2 and TRBJ2-3; the TCRdb call, TRBD2, lacks DNA for checking. The CDR3 runs 18 residues. Per germline, CDR1 LGHNA and CDR2 YNFKEQ. CDR3 in amino acids: CASSQEMGLAPQTDTQYF.

V and J are TRBV20-1 and TRBJ1-1; TCRdb proposes TRBD1, but this gene call is untestable without DNA. The CDR3 totals 14 residues. In germline, CDR1 is DFQATT, CDR2 SNEGSKA (reference sequence). The CDR3: CSARPLEQNTEAFF.

The chain carries TRBV6-1 and TRBJ2-1; TCRdb designates TRBD2, a call that cannot be tested without DNA. The CDR3 spans 14 residues. Germline V lookup: CDR1 MNHNS, CDR2 SASEGT. The CDR3 is CASREREGRNEQFF.

The genes are TRBV6-5 and TRBJ1-6. CDR3 length equals 14 residues. The germline CDR1 and CDR2 sequences are MNHEY and SVGAGI. Here the CDR3 reads CASSPDPNNSPLHF.

V usage is TRBV27 and J usage is TRBJ2-1; TCRdb lists TRBD1, though no DNA is available to test this call. The CDR3 is 17 residues long. Germline V gene sequence: CDR1 MNHEY, CDR2 SMNVEV (reference sequence). The CDR3 reads CASSLYEGGGSKDEQFF.